A single sample is the source of the 25 T cell receptor beta chains below, sequenced in a study of T-cell memory formation after mild COVID-19. TCRdb reprocessed the 5' RACE reads via MiXCR and lists one record per CDR3 protein. This table holds under 550,000 distinct CDR3 sequences, approximately 19% found once. The sequencing input was PBMCs or a T cell subset sorted from them (not recorded which). These receptor sequences come from a man aged 18-30 years who had mild COVID-19 (a few samples of this study predate the infection). Cell type and time point are not known.

This clonotype has just a few counts. V is TRBV7-9 and J is TRBJ1-1; D is perhaps TRBD1 (5 bases). This CDR3 contains 11 residues. The ends were cut back, 4 bases at V and 9 bases at J, with 9 bases in the middle. Germline CDR1 SEHNR, CDR2 FQNEAQ (reference sequence). CDR3 loop: CASSSAGKAFF. The CDR3 bases are TGTGCCAGCAGCTCGGCAGGGAAAGCTTTCTTT.

This clonotype turned up a few times. This chain uses TRBV20-1 with TRBJ2-3; 7 positions agree with TRBD2. The CDR3 has 13 amino acids. V lost 6 bases, J lost 6 bases, and 9 bases stayed unmatched. Germline V lookup: CDR1 DFQATT, CDR2 SNEGSKA (reference sequence). CDR3 amino acids: CSARTGGGDTQYF. DNA of the CDR3: TGCAGTGCCAGAACGGGGGGTGGGGATACGCAGTATTTT.

This clonotype was detected a few times. The V and J genes are TRBV2 and TRBJ1-3; D possibly corresponds to TRBD1 (5 bases). Germline V gene data show CDR1 as SNHLY and CDR2 as FYNNEI. The length of the CDR3 is 15 residues. With 6 bases removed from V and 3 bases from J, the gap between germline ends came to 15 bases. CDR3 amino acids: CASRGEYPIGNTIYF. DNA of the CDR3: TGTGCCAGCAGGGGGGAATACCCCATTGGAAACACCATATATTTT.

There are a few counts of this clonotype. The V gene is TRBV5-1, the J gene TRBJ2-5, with no clear D. V was clipped by 3 bases and J by 5 bases, with 14 bases between them. Germline CDR1 reads SGHRS; CDR2 reads YFSETQ. The CDR3 consists of 14 residues. The CDR3 region is CASSSSPPRETQYF. The CDR3 DNA sequence: TGCGCCAGCAGCTCTTCGCCTCCGCGGGAGACCCAGTACTTC.

This clonotype has more than one count but fewer than ten. This rearrangement joins TRBV4-1 to TRBJ2-1, with 7 bases matching TRBD2. After removal of 1 base from V and 0 bases from J, the junction contained 6 bases not matched to a gene. The length of the CDR3 is 17 residues. The germline CDR1 and CDR2 sequences are MGHRA and YSYEKL. Here the CDR3 DNA reads TGCGCCAGCAGCCAAGGGGGGGGGTCGAGCTCCTACAATGAGCAGTTCTTC. Amino acid sequence: CASSQGGGSSSYNEQFF.

The CDR3 reads CASSRWPTSGGAPSTDTQYF. In DNA, the CDR3 is TGTGCCAGCAGCCGATGGCCGACTAGCGGGGGGGCCCCTAGCACAGATACGCAGTATTTT. The chain uses TRBV7-2 and TRBJ2-3; 14 bases match TRBD2. V lost 5 bases, J lost 0 bases, and 13 bases stayed unmatched. Germline V gene lookup returns CDR1 SGHTA and CDR2 FQGNSA. This CDR3 is built from 20 residues.

The chain combines TRBV10-3 with TRBJ2-1; D unclear. The CDR3 has 12 residues. Trimming removed 6 bases at V and 5 bases at J, with 8 bases between. Per the germline V gene, CDR1 is ENHRY and CDR2 is SYGVKD. CDR3 DNA sequence: TGTGCCATCAGGAAGCAGGACAATGAGCAGTTCTTC. Its translation: CAIRKQDNEQFF.

This clonotype was observed at least ten times. This chain connects TRBV6-4 to TRBJ2-3, with D possibly being TRBD2 (6 bases). This CDR3 has 15 amino acids. Trimming took off 0 bases at V and 0 bases at J, with 7 bases between the two ends. The germline V gene encodes CDR1 MRHNA and CDR2 SNTAGT. DNA of the CDR3: TGTGCCAGCAGTGACTCAGCGGGTAGCACAGATACGCAGTATTTT. This translates into CASSDSAGSTDTQYF.

The chain combines TRBV29-1 with TRBJ2-3; D possibly matches TRBD1 or TRBD2 (6 bases each). The CDR3 length is 14 residues. Trimming shortened V by 4 bases and J by 5 bases, and 16 bases separated the two germline ends. Germline CDR1 and CDR2: SQVTM and ANQGSEA. This CDR3 is CSVVVGGRGDTQYF. CDR3 DNA sequence: TGCAGCGTTGTAGTAGGGGGGAGAGGAGATACGCAGTATTTT.

The chain uses TRBV6-5 and TRBJ2-7, with D possibly matching TRBD1 (5 bases). The V and J ends lost 0 bases and 6 bases respectively, with 12 bases between them. In germline, CDR1 is MNHEY, CDR2 SVGAGI. This CDR3 is built from 14 residues. This CDR3 is CASSYSRVALEQYF. CDR3 DNA sequence: TGTGCCAGCAGTTACTCCAGGGTCGCCCTCGAGCAGTACTTC.

This rearrangement joins TRBV7-9 to TRBJ1-1, with D possibly matching TRBD1 (5 bases). There are 15 residues in the CDR3. CDR1 and CDR2 from the germline V gene are SEHNR and FQNEAQ (reference sequence). The V gene lost 8 bases and the J gene lost 0 bases, with 16 bases spanning the gap. The CDR3 spells CASQSPQDMNTEAFF. The CDR3 nucleotides are TGTGCCAGCCAAAGCCCCCAGGACATGAACACTGAAGCTTTCTTT.

This chain joins TRBV10-3 and TRBJ2-1, with 10 positions matching TRBD2. The ends lost 4 bases at V and 6 bases at J; junction bases unmatched: 12. Germline values: CDR1 ENHRY, CDR2 SYGVKD. The CDR3 has 17 amino acids. Here the CDR3 reads CAISAASGGPKGNEQFF. The CDR3 bases are TGTGCCATCAGTGCGGCTAGCGGGGGCCCCAAAGGCAATGAGCAGTTCTTC.

This clonotype was found a few times. The rearrangement uses TRBV5-1 and TRBJ2-3, with no clear D. CDR3 length: 16 residues. V lost 4 bases, J lost 0 bases, and 15 bases lay in between. Germline CDR1 SGHRS, CDR2 YFSETQ. This chain's CDR3 is CASSTSDNPSTDTQYF. The CDR3, as DNA: TGCGCCAGCAGCACCTCTGACAACCCTAGCACAGATACGCAGTATTTT.

This clonotype was seen more than once but under ten times. In nucleotides, the CDR3 is TGCGCCAGCAGCACAGACCGACAAGAACTGTTTTTT. Amino acid sequence: CASSTDRQELFF. The J gene is TRBJ1-4, the V gene TRBV5-1; D gene ambiguous. The CDR3 is made up of 12 amino acids. Germline V gene data show CDR1 as SGHRS and CDR2 as YFSETQ. The V end was cut by 4 bases, the J end by 12 bases, with 13 bases between. Supplemented by reference TRBV5-1 and TRBJ1-4, the full variable domain reads KAGVTQTPRYLIKTRGQQVTLSCSPISGHRSVSWYQQTPGQGLQFLFEYFSETQRNKGNFPGRFSGRQFSNSRSEMNVSTLELGDSALYLCASSTDRQELFFGSGTQLSVL.

The chain carries TRBV6-5 and TRBJ1-4, with D tentatively TRBD1 (6 bases). The germline gives CDR1 MNHEY, CDR2 SVGAGI. Trimming shortened V by 2 bases and J by 5 bases, and 6 bases separated the two germline ends. The CDR3 sequence is 13 residues long. CDR3 bases: TGTGCCAGCAGTTACCAGGGGAATGAAAAACTGTTTTTT. Translation: CASSYQGNEKLFF.

This clonotype was observed a handful of times. This chain links TRBV7-8 with TRBJ2-1; the match to TRBD2 covers 13 bases. Germline trimming cut 6 bases from V and 6 bases from J; bases unmatched to any gene: 2. Germline V gene lookup returns CDR1 SGHVS and CDR2 FQNEAQ. The CDR3 extends over 14 amino acids. The chain's CDR3 is CASRGLAGRNEQFF. CDR3 bases: TGTGCCAGCAGGGGACTAGCGGGGCGCAATGAGCAGTTCTTC.

V is TRBV7-6 and J is TRBJ1-6; possibly TRBD1 for D (5 bases). V lost 5 bases and J lost 7, with 12 bases in between. Germline values: CDR1 SGHVS, CDR2 FNYEAQ. The CDR3 runs to 14 residues. The CDR3 loop is CASSLGLRNSPLHF. CDR3 in DNA: TGTGCCAGCAGCCTGGGACTCCGAAATTCACCCCTCCACTTT. The full variable domain, with the rest looked up from reference TRBV7-6 and TRBJ1-6, is GAGVSQSPRYKVTKRGQDVALRCDPISGHVSLYWYRQALGQGPEFLTYFNYEAQQDKSGLPNDRFSAERPEGSISTLTIQRTEQRDSAMYRCASSLGLRNSPLHFGNGTRLTVT.

Ten or more counts support this clonotype. The rearrangement joins TRBV7-2 to TRBJ2-7; possible D gene TRBD2, 5 bases. Germline assignment: CDR1 SGHTA and CDR2 FQGNSA. With 6 bases removed from V and 8 bases from J, the gap between germline ends came to 20 bases. The CDR3 loop spans 14 amino acids. DNA for the CDR3: TGTGCCAGCAGTTTACCGGGAAGACCCCTCAAGCAGTACTTC. Translating it yields CASSLPGRPLKQYF.

At least ten counts were recorded for this clonotype. J is TRBJ1-3 and V is TRBV5-1, with D unresolved. Germline-derived CDR1 and CDR2 are SGHRS and YFSETQ. Trimming took off 4 bases at V and 0 bases at J, with 11 bases between the two ends. CDR3 size: 15 residues. The CDR3 sequence: CASSTDGFSGNTIYF. The CDR3 DNA reads as TGCGCCAGCAGCACCGACGGATTCTCTGGAAACACCATATATTTT. The entire variable domain, with the rest obtained from reference TRBV5-1 and TRBJ1-3, is as follows: KAGVTQTPRYLIKTRGQQVTLSCSPISGHRSVSWYQQTPGQGLQFLFEYFSETQRNKGNFPGRFSGRQFSNSRSEMNVSTLELGDSALYLCASSTDGFSGNTIYFGEGSWLTVV.

This clonotype has a handful of counts. This chain uses TRBV7-2 with TRBJ1-2, with D unclear. This CDR3 comprises 16 residues. Trimming took 6 bases from V and 8 from J, leaving 25 bases between them. Germline lookup yields CDR1 SGHTA and CDR2 FQGNSA. CDR3 residues: CASRPPLVDLGGGYTF. The CDR3 DNA reads TGTGCCAGCAGACCCCCCCTGGTCGATCTCGGCGGGGGCTACACCTTC.

This clonotype occurred a few times. The V and J genes are TRBV7-8 and TRBJ1-1; tentatively, D is TRBD1 (5 bases). The V end lost 5 bases, the J end lost 0 bases, and 7 bases lay between the germline ends. The CDR3 contains 13 residues. Looked up from germline, CDR1 is SGHVS and CDR2 is FQNEAQ. In DNA, the CDR3 is TGTGCCAGCAGCACCAGGGTGAACACTGAAGCTTTCTTT. Encoded protein: CASSTRVNTEAFF.

This clonotype was counted between two and nine times. The chain uses TRBV7-2 and TRBJ1-3; TRBD1 matches 12 bases. Trimming at V came to 1 base and at J to 13 bases, leaving 5 bases not matched to a gene. The CDR3 runs to 14 residues. Germline lookup yields CDR1 SGHTA and CDR2 FQGNSA. CDR3: CASSLVGQGAEIYF. CDR3 in DNA: TGTGCCAGCAGCTTAGTGGGACAGGGGGCCGAGATATATTTT.

This clonotype has only a few counts. This chain uses TRBV10-3 with TRBJ2-3; D is ambiguous. V was pared by 2 bases and J by 2 bases, with 11 bases between. The germline V gene has CDR1 ENHRY and CDR2 SYGVKD. The CDR3 consists of 15 residues. CDR3 bases: TGTGCCATCAGTGAGACCCTCACGTACACAGATACGCAGTATTTT. It encodes CAISETLTYTDTQYF.

This chain connects TRBV6-2 or TRBV6-3 to TRBJ2-7; a possible D gene is TRBD1 (6 bases). The V and J ends lost 0 bases and 2 bases respectively, with 14 bases between them. The CDR3 sequence is 16 residues long. The germline V gene has CDR1 MNHEY and CDR2 SVGEGT. The CDR3 bases are TGTGCCAGCAGTTACTCCCAAACAGGGAACACCTACGAGCAGTACTTC. This encodes CASSYSQTGNTYEQYF.

The rearrangement links TRBV20-1 to TRBJ2-7, with D unresolved. V was cut by 0 bases and J by 5 bases, with 11 bases left in between. Germline CDR1 is DFQATT and CDR2 is SNEGSKA (reference sequence). This CDR3 comprises 13 residues. The CDR3 here is CSARDLKNHEQYF. In DNA form, the CDR3 reads TGCAGTGCTAGAGATCTGAAGAACCACGAGCAGTACTTC.